These 4 T cell receptor beta chains share one sample of origin, sequenced in a study of Graves' ophthalmopathy and Graves' hyperthyroidism. RNA transcripts served as template for amplifying TCR beta CDR3 sequences. Following a first-round RT-PCR that used HTBI primers, a second-round multiplex PCR was carried out. A single record per CDR3 protein comes from TCRdb applying MiXCR to the multiplex PCR reads. This table holds roughly 420,000 distinct CDR3 sequences, around 21% found once. Input material: peripheral blood. The receptors were sampled from a young woman with stable Graves' hyperthyroidism.

This clonotype has at least ten counts. The chain recombines TRBV11-2 with TRBJ2-7, with a tentative D call TRBD1 (6 bases). Germline V gene data show CDR1 as SGHAT and CDR2 as FQNNGV. The CDR3 sequence is 16 residues long. V dropped 5 bases and J dropped 3 bases, with 20 bases sitting between them. CDR3 residues: CASSHKTGPGYYEQYF. The CDR3 DNA sequence: TGTGCCAGCAGCCATAAAACAGGGCCGGGTTACTACGAGCAGTACTTC.

This clonotype was observed at least ten times. This chain joins TRBV6-5 and TRBJ1-1, with D possibly TRBD1 on 5 matching bases. V was trimmed by 1 base and J by 4 bases, leaving 10 bases between them. This CDR3 comprises 14 residues. CDR1 MNHEY and CDR2 SVGAGI come from the germline V gene. Here the CDR3 reads CASSYLEGATEAFF. The CDR3, as DNA: TGTGCCAGCAGTTACTTAGAAGGGGCCACTGAAGCTTTCTTT.

This clonotype has at least ten counts. The V gene is TRBV4-1, the J gene TRBJ1-5; no clear D gene. CDR3 length: 16 amino acids. Between the trimmed V and J ends, which lost 1 base and 0 bases, there was a span of 10 bases. Germline lookup yields CDR1 MGHRA and CDR2 YSYEKL. CDR3 in amino acids: CASSQGYPASNQPQHF. The CDR3 region has the DNA TGCGCCAGCAGCCAAGGATACCCCGCTAGCAATCAGCCCCAGCATTTT.

This clonotype appeared a single time. The rearrangement links TRBV29-1 to TRBJ1-2, with TRBD1 as a possible D gene (6 bases). This CDR3 region has 12 residues. The ends were cut back, 2 bases at V and 8 bases at J, with 12 bases in the middle. Per germline, CDR1 SQVTM and CDR2 ANQGSEA. The CDR3 sequence is CSVERGISGYTF. In DNA form, the CDR3 reads TGCAGCGTTGAAAGGGGGATCTCGGGCTACACCTTC.